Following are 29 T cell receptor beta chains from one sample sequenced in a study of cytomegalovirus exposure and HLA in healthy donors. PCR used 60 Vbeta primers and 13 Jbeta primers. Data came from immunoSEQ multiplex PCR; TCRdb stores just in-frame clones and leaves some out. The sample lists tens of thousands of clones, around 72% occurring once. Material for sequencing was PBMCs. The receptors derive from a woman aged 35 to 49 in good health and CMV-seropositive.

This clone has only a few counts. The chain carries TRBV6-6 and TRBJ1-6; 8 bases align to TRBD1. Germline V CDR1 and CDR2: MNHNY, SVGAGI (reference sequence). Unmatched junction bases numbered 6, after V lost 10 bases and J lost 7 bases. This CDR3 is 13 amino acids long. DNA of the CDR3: TGTGCCATACAAACAGGGGGAAATTCACCCCTCCACTTT. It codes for CAIQTGGNSPLHF.

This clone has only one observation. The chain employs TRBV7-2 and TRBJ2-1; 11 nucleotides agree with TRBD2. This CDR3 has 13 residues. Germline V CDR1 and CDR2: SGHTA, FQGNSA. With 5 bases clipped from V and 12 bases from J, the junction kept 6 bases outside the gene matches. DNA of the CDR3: TGTGCCAGCAGCGATAGCGGGAGGGCCAGGCAGTTCTTC. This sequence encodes CASSDSGRARQFF.

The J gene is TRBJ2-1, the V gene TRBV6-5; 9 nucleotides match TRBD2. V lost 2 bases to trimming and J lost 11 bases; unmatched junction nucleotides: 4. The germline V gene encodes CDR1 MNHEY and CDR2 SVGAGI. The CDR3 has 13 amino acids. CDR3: CASSYRLAEKQFF. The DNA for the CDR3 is TGTGCCAGCAGTTACCGACTAGCGGAGAAGCAGTTCTTC.

As DNA, the CDR3 is TGCGCCAGCAGCGACATAACGAACTCTGGAAACACCATATATTTT. It codes for CASSDITNSGNTIYF. The V gene is TRBV4-3, the J gene TRBJ1-3; unclear D gene. The germline V and J ends were trimmed by 5 bases and 0 bases, with 11 bases remaining between them. CDR3 size: 15 residues. Germline values: CDR1 LGHNA, CDR2 YSLEER.

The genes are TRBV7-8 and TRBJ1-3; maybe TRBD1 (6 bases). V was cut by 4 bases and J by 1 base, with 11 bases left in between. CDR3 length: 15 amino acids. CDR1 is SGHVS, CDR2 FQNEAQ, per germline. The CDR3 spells CASSWGGASGNTIYF. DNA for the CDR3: TGTGCCAGCAGCTGGGGGGGGGCGTCTGGAAACACCATATATTTT.

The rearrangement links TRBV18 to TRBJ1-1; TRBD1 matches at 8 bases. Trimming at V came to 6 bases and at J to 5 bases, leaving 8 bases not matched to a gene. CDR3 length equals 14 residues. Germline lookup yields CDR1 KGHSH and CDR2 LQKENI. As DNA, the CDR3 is TGTGCCAGCTCGCCTCAGGGGGCTGGAACTGAAGCTTTCTTT. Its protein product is CASSPQGAGTEAFF.

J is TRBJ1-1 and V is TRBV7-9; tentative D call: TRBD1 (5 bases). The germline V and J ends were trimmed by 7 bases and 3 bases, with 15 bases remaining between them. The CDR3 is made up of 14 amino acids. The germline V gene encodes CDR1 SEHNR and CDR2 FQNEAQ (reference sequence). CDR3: CASTREGIHTEAFF. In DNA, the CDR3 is TGTGCCAGCACCAGGGAAGGTATCCACACTGAAGCTTTCTTT.

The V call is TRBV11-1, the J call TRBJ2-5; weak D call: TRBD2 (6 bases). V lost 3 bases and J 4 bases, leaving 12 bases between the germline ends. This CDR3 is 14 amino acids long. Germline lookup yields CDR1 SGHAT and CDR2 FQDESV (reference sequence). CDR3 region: CASSFGVGGETQYF. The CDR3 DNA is TGTGCCAGCAGCTTCGGGGTCGGGGGAGAGACCCAGTACTTC. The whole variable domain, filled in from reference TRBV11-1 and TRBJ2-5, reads EAEVAQSPRYKITEKSQAVAFWCDPISGHATLYWYRQILGQGPELLVQFQDESVVDDSQLPKDRFSAERLKGVDSTLKIQPAELGDSAMYLCASSFGVGGETQYFGPGTRLLVL.

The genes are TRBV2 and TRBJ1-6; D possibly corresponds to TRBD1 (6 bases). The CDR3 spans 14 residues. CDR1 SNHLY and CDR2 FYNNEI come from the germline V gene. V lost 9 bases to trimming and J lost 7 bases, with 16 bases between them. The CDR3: CARDGGLGNSPLHF. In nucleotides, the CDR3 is TGTGCCAGGGACGGGGGGCTTGGGAATTCACCCCTCCACTTT. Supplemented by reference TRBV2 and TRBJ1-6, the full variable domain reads EPEVTQTPSHQVTQMGQEVILRCVPISNHLYFYWYRQILGQKVEFLVSFYNNEISEKSEIFDDQFSVERPDGSNFTLKIRSTKLEDSAMYFCARDGGLGNSPLHFGNGTRLTVT.

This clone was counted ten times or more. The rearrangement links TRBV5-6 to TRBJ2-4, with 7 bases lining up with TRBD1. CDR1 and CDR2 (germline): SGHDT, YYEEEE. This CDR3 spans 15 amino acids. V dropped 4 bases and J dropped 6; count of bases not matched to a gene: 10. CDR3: CASSGATGSRNIQYF. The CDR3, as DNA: TGTGCCAGCAGCGGGGCGACAGGGTCTAGAAACATTCAGTACTTC.

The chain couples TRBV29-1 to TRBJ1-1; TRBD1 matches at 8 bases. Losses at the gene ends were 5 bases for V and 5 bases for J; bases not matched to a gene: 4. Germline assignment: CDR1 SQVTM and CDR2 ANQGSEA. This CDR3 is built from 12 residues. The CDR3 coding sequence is TGCAGCGTTCGCCAGGGGGCGACTGAAGCTTTCTTT. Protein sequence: CSVRQGATEAFF.

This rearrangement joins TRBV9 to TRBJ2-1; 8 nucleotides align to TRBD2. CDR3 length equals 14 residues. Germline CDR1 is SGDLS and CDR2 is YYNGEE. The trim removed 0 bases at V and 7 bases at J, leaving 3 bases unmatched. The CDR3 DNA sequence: TGTGCCAGCAGCGTAGGGGGACTAGATAATGAGCAGTTCTTC. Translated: CASSVGGLDNEQFF.

This CDR3 reads CASSVAGTSGRDEQFF. The CDR3 DNA sequence: TGTGCCAGCAGCGTAGCAGGGACTAGCGGGAGAGATGAGCAGTTCTTC. The chain links TRBV9 to TRBJ2-1; 14 positions match TRBD2. This CDR3 is built from 16 residues. Germline values: CDR1 SGDLS, CDR2 YYNGEE. Trimming removed 0 bases from V and 8 bases from J; junction bases left unmatched: 4.

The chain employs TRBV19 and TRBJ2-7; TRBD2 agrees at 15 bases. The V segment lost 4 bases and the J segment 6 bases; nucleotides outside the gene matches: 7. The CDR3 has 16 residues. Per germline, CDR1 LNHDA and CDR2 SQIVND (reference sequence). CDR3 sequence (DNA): TGTGCCAGTAGTACCGACGGACTAGCGGGAGGGACCGAGCAGTACTTC. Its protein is CASSTDGLAGGTEQYF. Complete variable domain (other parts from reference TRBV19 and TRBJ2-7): DGGITQSPKYLFRKEGQNVTLSCEQNLNHDAMYWYRQDPGQGLRLIYYSQIVNDFQKGDIAEGYSVSREKKESFPLTVTSAQKNPTAFYLCASSTDGLAGGTEQYFGPGTRLTVT.

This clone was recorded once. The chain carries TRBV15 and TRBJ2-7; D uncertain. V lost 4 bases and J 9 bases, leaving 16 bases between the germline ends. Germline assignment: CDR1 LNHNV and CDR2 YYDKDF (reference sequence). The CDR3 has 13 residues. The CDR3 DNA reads TGTGCCACCAGCAAGGCGGAAGAGCTTAGGCAGTACTTC. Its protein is CATSKAEELRQYF. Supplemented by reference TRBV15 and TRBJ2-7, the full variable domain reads DAMVIQNPRYQVTQFGKPVTLSCSQTLNHNVMYWYQQKSSQAPKLLFHYYDKDFNNEADTPDNFQSRRPNTSFCFLDIRSPGLGDTAMYLCATSKAEELRQYFGPGTRLTVT.

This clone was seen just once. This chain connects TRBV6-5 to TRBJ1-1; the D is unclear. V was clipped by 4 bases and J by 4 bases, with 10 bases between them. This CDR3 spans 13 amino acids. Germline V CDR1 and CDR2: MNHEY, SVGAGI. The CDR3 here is CASSFRSGTEAFF. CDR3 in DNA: TGTGCCAGCAGTTTCCGGAGTGGCACTGAAGCTTTCTTT.

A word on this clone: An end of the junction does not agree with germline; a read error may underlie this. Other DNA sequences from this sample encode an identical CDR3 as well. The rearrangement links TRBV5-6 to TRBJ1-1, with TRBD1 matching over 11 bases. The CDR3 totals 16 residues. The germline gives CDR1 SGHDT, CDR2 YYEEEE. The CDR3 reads CVRSLFGTGGYTEAFF. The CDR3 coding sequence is TGTGTCAGGAGCTTGTTCGGGACAGGGGGTTACACTGAAGCTTTTTTT. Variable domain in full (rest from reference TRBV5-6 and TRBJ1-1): DAGVTQSPTHLIKTRGQQVTLRCSPKSGHDTVSWYQQALGQGPQFIFQYYEEEERQRGNFPDRFSGHQFPNYSSELNVNALLLGDSALYLCVRSLFGTGGYTEAFFGQGTRLTVV.

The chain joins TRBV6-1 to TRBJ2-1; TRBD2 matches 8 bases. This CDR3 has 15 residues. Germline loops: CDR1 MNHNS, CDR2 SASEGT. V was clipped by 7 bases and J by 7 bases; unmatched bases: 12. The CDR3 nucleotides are TGTGCCAGCATAGGTAGCGGGAAACGACTAAATGAGCAGTTCTTC. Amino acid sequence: CASIGSGKRLNEQFF.

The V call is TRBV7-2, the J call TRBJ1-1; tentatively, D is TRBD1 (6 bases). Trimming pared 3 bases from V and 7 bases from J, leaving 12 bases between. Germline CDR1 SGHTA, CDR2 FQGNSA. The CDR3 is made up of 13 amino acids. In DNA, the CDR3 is TGTGCCAGCAGCTTCCTAAGGGGGTATGAAGCTTTCTTT. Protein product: CASSFLRGYEAFF.

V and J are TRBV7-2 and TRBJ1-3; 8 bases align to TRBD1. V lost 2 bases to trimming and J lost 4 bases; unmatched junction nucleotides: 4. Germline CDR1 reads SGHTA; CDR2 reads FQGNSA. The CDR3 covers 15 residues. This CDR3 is CASSLTTGEGNTIYF. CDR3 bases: TGTGCCAGCAGCTTAACGACAGGGGAGGGAAACACCATATATTTT.

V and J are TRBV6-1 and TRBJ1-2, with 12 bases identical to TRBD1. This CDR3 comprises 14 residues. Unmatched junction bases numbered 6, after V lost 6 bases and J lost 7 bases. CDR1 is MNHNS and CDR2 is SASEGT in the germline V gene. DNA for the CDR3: TGTGCCAGCAGCCAGGGACAGGGGGCGTTTGGCTACACCTTC. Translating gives CASSQGQGAFGYTF.

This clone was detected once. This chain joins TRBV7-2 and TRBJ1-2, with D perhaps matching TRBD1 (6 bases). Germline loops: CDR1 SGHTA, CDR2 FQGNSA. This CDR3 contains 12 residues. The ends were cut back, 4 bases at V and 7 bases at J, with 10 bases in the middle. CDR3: CASSSQQGGYTF. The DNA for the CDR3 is TGTGCCAGCAGCTCGCAACAGGGTGGCTACACCTTC.

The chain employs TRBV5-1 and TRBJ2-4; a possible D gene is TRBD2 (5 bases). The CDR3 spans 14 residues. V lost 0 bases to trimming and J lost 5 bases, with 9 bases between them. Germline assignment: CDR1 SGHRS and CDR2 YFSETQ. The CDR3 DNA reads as TGCGCCAGCAGCTTGGCAGGTAGCGAAAACATTCAGTACTTC. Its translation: CASSLAGSENIQYF.

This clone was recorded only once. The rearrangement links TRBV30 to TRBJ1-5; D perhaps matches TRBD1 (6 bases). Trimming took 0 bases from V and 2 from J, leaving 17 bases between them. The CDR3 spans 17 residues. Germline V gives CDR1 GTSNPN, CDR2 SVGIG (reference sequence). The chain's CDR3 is CAWSVWGRGAGNQPQHF. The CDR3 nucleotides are TGTGCCTGGAGTGTATGGGGTCGGGGGGCCGGCAATCAGCCCCAGCATTTT.

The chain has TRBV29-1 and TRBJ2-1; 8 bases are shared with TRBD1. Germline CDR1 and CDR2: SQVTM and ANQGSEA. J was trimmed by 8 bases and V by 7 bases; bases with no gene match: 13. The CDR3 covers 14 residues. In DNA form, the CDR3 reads TGCAGCGCAGGACAGGGATTAGAATGGTATGAGCAGTTCTTC. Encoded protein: CSAGQGLEWYEQFF.

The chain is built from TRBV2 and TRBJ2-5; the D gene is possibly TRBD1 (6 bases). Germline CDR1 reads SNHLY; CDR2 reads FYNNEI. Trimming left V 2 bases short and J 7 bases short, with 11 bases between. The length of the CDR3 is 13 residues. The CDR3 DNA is TGTGCCAGCAGTGAAATCCCCAGGGGGACCCAGTACTTC. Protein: CASSEIPRGTQYF.

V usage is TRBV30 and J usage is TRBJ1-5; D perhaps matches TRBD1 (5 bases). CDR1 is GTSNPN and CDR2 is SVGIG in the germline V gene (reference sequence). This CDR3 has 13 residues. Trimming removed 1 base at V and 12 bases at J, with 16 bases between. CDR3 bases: TGTGCCTGGAGTGGGGGGGACGTTTGGCTCCAGCATTTT. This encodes CAWSGGDVWLQHF. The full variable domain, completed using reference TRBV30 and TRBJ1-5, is SQTIHQWPATLVQPVGSPLSLECTVEGTSNPNLYWYRQAAGRGLQLLFYSVGIGQISSEVPQNLSASRPQDRQFILSSKKLLLSDSGFYLCAWSGGDVWLQHFGDGTRLSIL.

CDR3 loop: CASSTGGSSYNEQFF. CDR3 nucleotide sequence: TGTGCCAGCTCGACAGGGGGGAGCTCCTACAATGAGCAGTTCTTC. V gene TRBV6-5 combines with J gene TRBJ2-1, with 9 bases fitting TRBD1. V trimming: 8 bases; J trimming: 0 bases; junction bases outside the gene matches: 5. The CDR3 contains 15 residues. The V gene's germline CDR1 is MNHEY and CDR2 SVGAGI.

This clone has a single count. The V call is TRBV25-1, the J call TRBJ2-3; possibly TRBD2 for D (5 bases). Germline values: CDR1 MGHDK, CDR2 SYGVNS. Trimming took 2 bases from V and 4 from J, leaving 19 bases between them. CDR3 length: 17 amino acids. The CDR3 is CASSEGEGRWSPDTQYF. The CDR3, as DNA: TGTGCCAGCAGTGAAGGGGAAGGGAGATGGAGCCCAGATACGCAGTATTTT.